This T cell receptor (beta chain) was captured by sequencing in a study of cytomegalovirus exposure and HLA in healthy donors. The PCR ran on 60 Vbeta and 13 Jbeta primers. Profiling relied on immunoSEQ multiplex PCR, and the TCRdb table lists in-frame clones only, not all of them. The sample shows more than 130,000 clones, around 85% of them seen only once. Source material: PBMCs. This receptor was identified in a man between 35 and 55 years old in good health and CMV-seropositive.

CDR3 in amino acids: CAWSVGTGDGYTF. The CDR3 nucleotides are TGTGCCTGGAGTGTGGGGACAGGGGACGGCTACACCTTC. V gene TRBV30 combines with J gene TRBJ1-2; 10 nucleotides agree with TRBD1. The CDR3 totals 13 residues. Unmatched junction bases numbered 3, after V lost 0 bases and J lost 8 bases. CDR1 and CDR2 from the germline V gene are GTSNPN and SVGIG (reference sequence).